The 2 T cell receptor beta chains below come from one sample, sequenced in a study of T cells after posttransplantation cyclophosphamide. Treatment was busulfan-fludarabine conditioning, a marrow graft, and cyclophosphamide on days +3 and +4. The data were produced by immunoSEQ multiplex PCR, yet TCRdb's version contains in-frame clones alone and is incomplete. The table lists some 5,500 clones, with no singletons. The starting material was PBMCs, obtained after allogeneic stem cell transplant with posttransplant cyclophosphamide. Receptors were obtained from a male patient aged 60-69 years who received an allogeneic stem cell transplant from a related donor, was CMV-positive, and had no GVHD. Some T cells could come from the graft donor.

This clone occurred a few times. This chain uses TRBV6-1 with TRBJ1-4; D gene uncertain. The CDR3 extends over 14 amino acids. Germline CDR1 reads MNHNS; CDR2 reads SASEGT. With 5 bases removed from V and 1 base from J, the gap between germline ends came to 8 bases. CDR3 residues: CASSLLRTNEKLFF. As DNA, the CDR3 is TGTGCCAGCAGTCTGCTGAGAACTAATGAAAAACTGTTTTTT.

This clone has a count of ten or more. The V and J genes are TRBV6-5 and TRBJ1-2, with TRBD1 matching over 8 bases. Trimming took 0 bases from V and 7 from J; bases not matched to a gene: 7. The CDR3 extends over 15 amino acids. Germline assignment: CDR1 MNHEY and CDR2 SVGAGI. The CDR3 loop reads CASSYSATGAFGYTF. Written as DNA, the CDR3 is TGTGCCAGCAGTTACTCCGCGACAGGGGCGTTTGGCTACACCTTC.